The subject of this entry is one TCR beta chain. This entry belongs to a study of cytotoxic CD8 clonotypes in ibrutinib-treated CLL. Sequenced by immunoSEQ multiplex PCR; TCRdb stores in-frame clones only, minus some. The sample shows fewer than 300,000 clones, 76% of them seen only once. The clonotype was recovered from a human donor with chronic lymphocytic leukemia. The sequencing used PBMCs, collected at disease progression, from a patient treated with ibrutinib.

The CDR3 loop is CSVEGVSGRGPTDTQYF. The CDR3 coding sequence is TGCAGCGTTGAGGGGGTTTCGGGGCGGGGTCCCACAGATACGCAGTATTTT. The J gene is TRBJ2-3, the V gene TRBV29-1; D perhaps matches TRBD2 (6 bases). Germline values: CDR1 SQVTM, CDR2 ANQGSEA. Trimming removed 3 bases at V and 2 bases at J, with 21 bases between. The CDR3 totals 17 residues.